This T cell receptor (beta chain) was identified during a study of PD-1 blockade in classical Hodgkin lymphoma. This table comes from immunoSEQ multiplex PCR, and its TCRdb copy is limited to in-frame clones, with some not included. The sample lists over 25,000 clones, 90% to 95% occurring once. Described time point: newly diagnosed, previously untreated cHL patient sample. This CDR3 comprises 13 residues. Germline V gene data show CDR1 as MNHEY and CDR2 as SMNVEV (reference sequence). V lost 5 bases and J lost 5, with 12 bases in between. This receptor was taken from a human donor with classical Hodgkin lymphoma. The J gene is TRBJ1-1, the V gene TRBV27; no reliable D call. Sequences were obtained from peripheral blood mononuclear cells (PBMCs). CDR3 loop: CASSPLRGTEAFF. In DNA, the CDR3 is TGTGCCAGCAGTCCTCTACGTGGGACTGAAGCTTTCTTT.